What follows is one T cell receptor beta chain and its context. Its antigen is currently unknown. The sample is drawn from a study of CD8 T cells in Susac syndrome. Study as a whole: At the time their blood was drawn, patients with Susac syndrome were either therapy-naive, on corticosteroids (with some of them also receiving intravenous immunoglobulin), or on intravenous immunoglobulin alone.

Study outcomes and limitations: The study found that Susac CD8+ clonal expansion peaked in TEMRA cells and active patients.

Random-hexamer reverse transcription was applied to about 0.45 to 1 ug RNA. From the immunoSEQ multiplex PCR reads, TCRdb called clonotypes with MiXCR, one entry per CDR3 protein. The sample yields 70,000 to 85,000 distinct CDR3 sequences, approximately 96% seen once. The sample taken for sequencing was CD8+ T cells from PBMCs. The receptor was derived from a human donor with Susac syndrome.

CDR3 sequence: CAGGGSGNTIYF. In DNA, the CDR3 is TGTGCCGGAGGAGGCTCTGGAAACACCATATATTTT. V and J are TRBV2 and TRBJ1-3; D gene uncertain. This CDR3 spans 12 amino acids. Trimming cost V 11 bases and J 0 bases, with 8 bases left between them. Germline V gene data show CDR1 as SNHLY and CDR2 as FYNNEI.